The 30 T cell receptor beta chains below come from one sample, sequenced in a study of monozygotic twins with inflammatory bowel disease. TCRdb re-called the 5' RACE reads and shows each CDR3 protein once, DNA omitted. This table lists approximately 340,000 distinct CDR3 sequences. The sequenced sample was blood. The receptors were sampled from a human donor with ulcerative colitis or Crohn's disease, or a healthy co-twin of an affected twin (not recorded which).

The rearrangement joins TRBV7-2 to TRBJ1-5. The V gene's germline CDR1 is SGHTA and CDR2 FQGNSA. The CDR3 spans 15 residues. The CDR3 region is CASSLWGLSNQPQHF.

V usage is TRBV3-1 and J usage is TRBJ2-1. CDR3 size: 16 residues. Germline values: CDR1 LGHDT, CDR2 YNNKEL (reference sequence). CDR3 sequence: CASSQEGGRAYNEQFF.

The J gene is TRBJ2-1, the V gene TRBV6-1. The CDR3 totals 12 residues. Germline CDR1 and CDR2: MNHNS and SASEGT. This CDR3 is CASSENTDEQFF.

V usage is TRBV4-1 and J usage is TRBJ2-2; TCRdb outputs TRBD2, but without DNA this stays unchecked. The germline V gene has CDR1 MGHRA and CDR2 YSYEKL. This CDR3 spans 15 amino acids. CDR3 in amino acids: CASAAGLGRTGELFF.

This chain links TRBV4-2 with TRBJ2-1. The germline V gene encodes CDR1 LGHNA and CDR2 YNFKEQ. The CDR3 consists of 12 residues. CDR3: CASSQPAVEQFF.

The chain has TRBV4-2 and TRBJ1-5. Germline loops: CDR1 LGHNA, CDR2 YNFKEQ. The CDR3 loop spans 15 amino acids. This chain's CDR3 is CASSQGGGSNQPQHF.

CDR3 sequence: CAIRPGQKNNSPLHF. The genes are TRBV10-3 and TRBJ1-6; TCRdb names TRBD1, which stays unverified in the absence of DNA. In germline, CDR1 is ENHRY, CDR2 SYGVKD. The CDR3 runs 15 residues.

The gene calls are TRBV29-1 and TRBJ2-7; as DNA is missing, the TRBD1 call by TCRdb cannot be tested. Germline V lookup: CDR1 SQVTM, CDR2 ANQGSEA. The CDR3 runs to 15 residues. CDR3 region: CSVVGFTGVPYEQYF.

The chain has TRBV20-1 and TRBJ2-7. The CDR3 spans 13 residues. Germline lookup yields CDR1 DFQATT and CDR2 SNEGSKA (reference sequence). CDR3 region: CSARAPGSYEQYF.

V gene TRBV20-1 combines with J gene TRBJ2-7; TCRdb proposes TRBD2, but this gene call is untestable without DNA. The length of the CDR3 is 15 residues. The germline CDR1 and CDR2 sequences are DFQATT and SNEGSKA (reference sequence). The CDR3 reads CSASVLAGGSYEQYF.

CDR3 in amino acids: CASRRTSGSYNEQFF. The chain links TRBV7-9 to TRBJ2-1; no DNA is available, so the TRBD2 call from TCRdb remains unchecked. Per the germline V gene, CDR1 is SEHNR and CDR2 is FQNEAQ (reference sequence). This CDR3 is built from 15 residues. Full variable domain (missing parts from reference TRBV7-9 and TRBJ2-1): DTGVSQNPRHKITKRGQNVTFRCDPISEHNRLYWYRQTLGQGPEFLTYFQNEAQLEKSRLLSDRFSAERPKGSFSTLEIQRTEQGDSAMYLCASRRTSGSYNEQFFGPGTRLTVL.

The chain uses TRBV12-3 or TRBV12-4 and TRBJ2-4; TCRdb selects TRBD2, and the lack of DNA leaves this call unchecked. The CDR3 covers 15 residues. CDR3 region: CASSQTSAAKNIQYF.

CDR3 residues: CASSLALGVDTQYF. The V gene is TRBV7-6, the J gene TRBJ2-3; TCRdb's D call, TRBD2, is unchecked because there is no DNA. CDR1 is SGHVS, CDR2 FNYEAQ, per germline. The CDR3 has 14 residues.

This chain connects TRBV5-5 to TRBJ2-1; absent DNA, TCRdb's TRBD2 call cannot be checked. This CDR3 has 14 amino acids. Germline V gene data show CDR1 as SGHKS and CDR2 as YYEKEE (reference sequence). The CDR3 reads CASSPLGGYNEQFF.

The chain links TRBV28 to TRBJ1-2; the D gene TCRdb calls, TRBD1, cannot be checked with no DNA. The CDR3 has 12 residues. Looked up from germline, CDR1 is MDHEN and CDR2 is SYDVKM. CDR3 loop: CASSERGGGYTF.

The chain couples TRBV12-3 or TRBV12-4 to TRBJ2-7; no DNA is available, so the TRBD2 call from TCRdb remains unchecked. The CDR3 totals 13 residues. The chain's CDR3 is CASGRLESYEQYF.

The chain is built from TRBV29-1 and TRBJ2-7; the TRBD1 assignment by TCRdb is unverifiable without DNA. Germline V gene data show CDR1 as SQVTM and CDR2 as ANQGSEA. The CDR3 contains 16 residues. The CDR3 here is CSVESSGGTGSYEQYF.

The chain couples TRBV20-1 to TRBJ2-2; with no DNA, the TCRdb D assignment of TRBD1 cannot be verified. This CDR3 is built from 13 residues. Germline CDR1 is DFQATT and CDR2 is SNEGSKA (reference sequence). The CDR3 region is CSATPSAPGELFF.

The CDR3 sequence is CASSLLRTSGNNEQFF. This chain joins TRBV7-8 and TRBJ2-1; TCRdb's assignment of TRBD2 cannot be checked, as there is no DNA. Germline CDR1 and CDR2: SGHVS and FQNEAQ. The CDR3 sequence is 16 residues long.

CDR3 loop: CASSPMRQEIAGELFF. The chain carries TRBV5-1 and TRBJ2-2; checking the TCRdb D call of TRBD1 is not possible without DNA. The V gene's germline CDR1 is SGHRS and CDR2 YFSETQ. The CDR3 is 16 amino acids.

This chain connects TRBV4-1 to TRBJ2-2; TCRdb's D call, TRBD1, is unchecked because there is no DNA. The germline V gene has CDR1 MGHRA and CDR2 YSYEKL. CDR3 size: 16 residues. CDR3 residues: CASSRSDRQNTGELFF.

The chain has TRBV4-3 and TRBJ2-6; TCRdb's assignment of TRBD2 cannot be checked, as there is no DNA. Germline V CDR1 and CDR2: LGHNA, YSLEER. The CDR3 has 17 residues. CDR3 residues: CASSQETGGSGANVLTF.

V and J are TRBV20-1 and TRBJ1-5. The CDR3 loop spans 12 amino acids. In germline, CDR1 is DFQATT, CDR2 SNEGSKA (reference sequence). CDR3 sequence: CSASGSNQPQHF.

The CDR3: CASRPRGGVYEQYF. The gene calls are TRBV19 and TRBJ2-7; TCRdb proposes TRBD2, but this gene call is untestable without DNA. The CDR3 is 14 amino acids. CDR1 and CDR2 (germline): LNHDA, SQIVND (reference sequence).

CDR3 residues: CASSLGANVLTF. This chain joins TRBV14 and TRBJ2-6. The V gene's germline CDR1 is SGHDN and CDR2 FVKESK. This CDR3 contains 12 residues.

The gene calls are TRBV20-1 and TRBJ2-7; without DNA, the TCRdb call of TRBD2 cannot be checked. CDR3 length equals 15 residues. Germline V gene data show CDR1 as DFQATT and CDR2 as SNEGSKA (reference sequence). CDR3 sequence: CSARPHFSGAYEQYF.

The CDR3 loop is CASSKGLTNTGELFF. The genes are TRBV12-3 or TRBV12-4 and TRBJ2-2. The CDR3 extends over 15 amino acids.

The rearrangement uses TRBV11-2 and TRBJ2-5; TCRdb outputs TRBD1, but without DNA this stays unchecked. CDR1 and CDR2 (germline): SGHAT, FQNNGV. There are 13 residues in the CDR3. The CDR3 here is CASSWGLGETQYF.

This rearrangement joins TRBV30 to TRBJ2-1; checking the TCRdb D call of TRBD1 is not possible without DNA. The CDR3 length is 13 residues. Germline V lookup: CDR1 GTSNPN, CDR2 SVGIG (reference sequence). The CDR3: CAWNLGGSHEQFF.

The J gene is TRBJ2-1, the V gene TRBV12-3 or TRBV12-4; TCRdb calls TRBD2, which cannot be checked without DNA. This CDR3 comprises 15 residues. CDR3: CASGTSGGARYEQFF.